This T cell receptor (beta chain) emerged from a study of shared clonotypes between healthy human individuals. As to this clone: Just one base apart from a much larger clone, this may be a read error.

The V end lost 6 bases, the J end lost 2 bases, and 14 bases lay between the germline ends. The CDR3 totals 14 residues. Germline values: CDR1 MDHEN, CDR2 SYDVKM. Genomic DNA of each subset was evenly split across several immunoSEQ plates. Ten immunoSEQ deep assay plates were used by the authors to sequence unsorted PBMC DNA. Sequencing was performed with immunoSEQ multiplex PCR; in TCRdb, only in-frame clones are kept and a portion is missing. The table records some 500,000 clones, around 77% of them present only once. All the donors were Caucasian adults who lived in Nashville, Tennessee. The J gene is TRBJ2-7, the V gene TRBV28; tentatively, D is TRBD1 or TRBD2 (5 bases each). This sequence originates from a woman in her forties in good health. Some clones in this sample may be carry-over from other donors' samples. The sample consisted of PBMCs. This chain's CDR3 is CASRTGTTPYEQYF. The CDR3 region has the DNA TGTGCCAGCAGAACCGGGACCACTCCCTACGAGCAGTACTTC.